This T cell receptor beta chain was identified in a study of regulatory T cells in long-lasting Graves disease listed by TCRdb under 2021. A note on the overall study: Newly diagnosed Graves' disease patients had taken antithyroid drugs for less than 3 months. Persistent Graves' disease patients were compared with newly diagnosed Graves' disease patients by peripheral blood TCR sequencing and RNA sequencing. The study was registered as a clinical trial and conducted in China. A total of 33 samples were covered by TCR sequencing, comprising approximately 13 persistent and 20 or so newly diagnosed Graves' disease patients. Here is what the overall study found, with its caveats: More public clonotypes were shared among persistent patients (fewer than 3,000) than among newly diagnosed patients (under 1,000). Preferential use of TRBV28, TRBJ1-2 and TRBJ2-5 was observed in persistent disease, whereas TRBV20-1 and TRBJ2-1 were favored in newly diagnosed disease. The small sample size was acknowledged by the authors as a limitation that may reduce accuracy. Because the primary lesion, thyroid tissue, could not be accessed, the study looked at peripheral blood alone. Sequencing and analysis were limited to the TCR beta chain. Compared with newly diagnosed patients, persistent Graves' disease patients had lower TCR Shannon entropy and fewer highly expanded clones, which suggests clonal expansion.

The time point label, read with the paper, signifies: newly diagnosed GD, antithyroid drugs for less than 3 months. RNA was extracted from PBMCs in TRIzol for both TCR sequencing and RNA sequencing. The diagnosis of Graves' disease followed American Thyroid Association guidelines. The patients came from an endocrinology department in Xi'an, China. Each patient gave approximately 9.7 milliliters of peripheral blood, collected in an EDTA anticoagulant tube. Ficoll Paque Plus density gradient separation was used to isolate PBMCs, and no further T cell sorting was performed. RNA quality was checked with an Agilent 2100 Bioanalyzer and agarose gel, and concentration with a NanoDrop 2000. As to this clonotype: Its recognized antigen is unknown. A much larger clone sits a single nucleotide away, making a read error possible. The CDR3 carries no conserved terminal phenylalanine or tryptophan, so it likely arises from a read error.

Germline trimming: 8 bases from V, 4 bases from J; junction bases outside gene matches: 16. Inclusive of both ends, the CDR3 amounts to 17 amino acids. Only the CDR3 part of the read is kept: 51 bases, read in frame from the first base. Libraries came from multiplex PCR. Reads for this sample came from an Illumina HiSeq 4000. TCR beta libraries were built with iRepertoire HTBI primers and Arm-PCR amplification of CDR3 regions. Gel purification was performed on PCR products prior to sequencing. The published analysis was carried out like this. Across samples, roughly 60 TRBV and 15 or so TRBJ segments were identified and used for gene usage analysis of CDR3 amino acid clonotypes. COPE and FqMerger were used to merge the filtered high-quality paired reads into contigs. BLAST was used to align contigs to IMGT TRBV, TRBD and TRBJ reference genes, with CDR3 defined following IMGT. Highly expanded clones were defined as clonotypes with a frequency above 0.1%. Shannon entropy was used to measure repertoire diversity, and the Gini coefficient was used to measure V-J evenness. Public clonotypes were defined as clonotypes shared by more than one individual. TCRdb's own reprocessing of the public reads used fastp at Q25 and MiXCR and kept productive beta chains. Rows with a matching CDR3 protein are joined into one entry that keeps the most common DNA and genes. The V and J calls shown here were made by TCRdb, not taken from the authors' results. In all, the sample holds 350,000 to 550,000 distinct CDR3 sequences, and less than 15% of those were seen once. Roughly 15% of the sample is in the top ten clones.

In addition, the sample was reused for a study of T cells in Graves' hyperthyroidism and ophthalmopathy. As the second paper documents: Graves' hyperthyroidism was defined as stable when no progression to ophthalmopathy occurred over 18 months of follow-up. The hyperthyroidism patients were between 18 and 65 years old and newly diagnosed, with a disease duration of less than 2 months. The study excluded patients with uncontrolled infections, other autoimmune diseases, pregnancy or lactation. Diagnoses relied on clinical symptoms, serum thyroxine and TRAb, thyroid ultrasound and orbital computed tomography. The TCR CDR3 was subjected to a first round of RT-PCR using the HTBI primer set and the Qiagen OneStep RT-PCR kit. Blood samples also contained most of the expanded thyroid clonotypes (frequency above 0.001), which suggests that blood repertoires may reflect thyroid immune responses. A model built on a 13 V-J signature distinguished ophthalmopathy from stable hyperthyroidism, reaching 87.88% sensitivity and 81.08% specificity in cross-validation and 80%/75% in testing. In validation, the model predicted progression to ophthalmopathy a median of about 6 months before onset, with approximately 71% sensitivity and 72.22% specificity. TCR V-J signatures able to tell the groups apart were searched for in a discovery cohort of 90 to 100 patients, of whom fewer than 45 had Graves' ophthalmopathy and roughly 58 had stable Graves' hyperthyroidism. Whether ophthalmopathy could be predicted prospectively was tested in an independent validation cohort made up of 18 to 20 hyperthyroidism patients plus 17 patients who later progressed to ophthalmopathy. The 75 to 100 discovery patients were randomly split 7:3 into training and test sets. In addition, the study compared T-cell repertoires in thyroid tissue and in blood from several Graves' hyperthyroidism patients. After sampling, hyperthyroidism patients received methimazole starting at 30 mg daily, and ophthalmopathy patients received high-dose intravenous methylprednisolone. The libraries were constructed in a second round of multiplex PCR and then size-selected and purified. The libraries were sequenced on an Illumina HiSeq2000 using paired-end 100 bp reads. SOAPnuke was used to process the raw data, throwing out any read that contained adapters or uncalled bases, had a mean Phred below 15, or lacked an exact constant-primer or identifier match. High-quality paired reads were merged with COPE v1.2.5, and unique nucleotide sequences were defined as clonotypes. MiTCR v1.1 was used to align the clonotypes against IMGT TRBV, TRBD and TRBJ reference segments. Only V-J combinations with frequency above 0.0001, covering roughly 99% of repertoires, were analysed. A TCS score was defined as the ratio between F50 (clonal expansion) and ExV (chaos), using BLOSUM62-based TCRdist between CDR3 peptides within each V-J. Welch's t-statistics and random forest reduced several hundred V-J features to roughly 13, which were used in a naive Bayes classifier (R e1071). No statistical method was used to fix the sample size in advance, and group allocation was not hidden from the investigators. The paper describes TCR Vbeta CDR3 sequencing of 135 peripheral blood samples, made up of some 40 ophthalmopathy patients, around 78 hyperthyroidism patients and 17 progressor patients.

The sequence came from a woman aged 45 to 65 with Graves disease. Donor details come from another sample of the same person, matched by shared clones. The rearranged segments are TRBV12-3 or TRBV12-4 and TRBJ2-3; 9 central nucleotides agree with TRBD1. This material consisted of peripheral blood mononuclear cells (PBMCs), taken at new diagnosis, from a patient treated with antithyroid drugs. The nucleotides are TGTGCCAGCTCACCACCCAAGACAGGGGGAGGAGCAGATACGCAGTATCTT. Its coded protein is CASSPPKTGGGADTQYL.